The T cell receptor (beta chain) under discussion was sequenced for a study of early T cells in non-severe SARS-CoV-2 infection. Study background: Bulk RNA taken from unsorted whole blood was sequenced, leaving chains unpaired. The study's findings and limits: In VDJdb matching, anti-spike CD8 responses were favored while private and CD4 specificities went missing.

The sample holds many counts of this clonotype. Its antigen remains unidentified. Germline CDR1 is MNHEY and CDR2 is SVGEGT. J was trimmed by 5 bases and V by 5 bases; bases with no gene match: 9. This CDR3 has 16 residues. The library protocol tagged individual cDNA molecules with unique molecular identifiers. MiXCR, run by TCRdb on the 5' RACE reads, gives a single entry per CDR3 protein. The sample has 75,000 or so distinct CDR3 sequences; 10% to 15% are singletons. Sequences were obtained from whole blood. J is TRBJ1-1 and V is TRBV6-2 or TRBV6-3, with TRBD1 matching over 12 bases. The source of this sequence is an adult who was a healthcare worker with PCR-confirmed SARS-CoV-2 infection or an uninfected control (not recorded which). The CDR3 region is CASSAPGQGAWTEAFF. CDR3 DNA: TGTGCCAGCAGTGCGCCGGGACAGGGGGCTTGGACTGAAGCTTTCTTT.